This record concerns one TCR beta chain sequence. Methods used by the authors: Nucleated cell counts were estimated from reference gene primer amplification. Profiled with immunoSEQ multiplex PCR; TCRdb holds only in-frame clones, not every one. D and trimming come from the DNA, and the V and J calls and clone size come from that table. This sample has 70,000 to 85,000 clones, with around 93% found just once. Germline CDR1 and CDR2: LGHDT and YNNKEL (reference sequence). The CDR3 sequence is 14 residues long. V shed 4 bases and J shed 10 bases, with 19 bases lying between them. The data originate from a study of blood T cell repertoires in COVID-19. About the study: Some COVID-19 samples were acute and others convalescent; all came from the United States, Italy and Spain. Nucleic acid was either cDNA or gDNA, and it came from T cells, B-cell-depleted T cells, or PBMCs.

The chain links TRBV3-1 (or the pseudogene TRBV3-2) to TRBJ1-1, with D maybe TRBD1 (5 bases). The specimen was peripheral blood. The source is a woman aged 55 to 70 with active COVID-19. The CDR3 nucleotides read TGTGCCAGCAGCCTGAGTTTGGCCTCCGGGGGAGCTTTCTTT. Translation gives CASSLSLASGGAFF.